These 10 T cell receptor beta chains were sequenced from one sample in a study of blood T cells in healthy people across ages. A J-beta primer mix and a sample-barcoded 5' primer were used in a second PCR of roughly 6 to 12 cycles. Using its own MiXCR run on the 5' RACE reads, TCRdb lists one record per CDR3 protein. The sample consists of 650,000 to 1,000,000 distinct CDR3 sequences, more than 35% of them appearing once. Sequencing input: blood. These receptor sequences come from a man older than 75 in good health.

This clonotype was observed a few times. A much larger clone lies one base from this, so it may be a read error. CDR3 bases: TGTGCCAGCAGCTTACAAGGAGGACTAGCCAAAGAGGAGCAGTACTTC. Amino acids: CASSLQGGLAKEEQYF. The rearrangement joins TRBV7-2 to TRBJ2-7; 8 nucleotides line up with TRBD2. CDR3 size: 16 residues. Germline CDR1 reads SGHTA; CDR2 reads FQGNSA. V was pared by 2 bases and J by 7 bases, with 13 bases of the junction left unmatched. Based on the CDR3 plus reference TRBV7-2 and TRBJ2-7, the full variable domain is GAGVSQSPSNKVTEKGKDVELRCDPISGHTALYWYRQSLGQGLEFLIYFQGNSAPDKSGLPSDRFSAERTGGSVSTLTIQRTQQEDSAVYLCASSLQGGLAKEEQYFGPGTRLTVT.

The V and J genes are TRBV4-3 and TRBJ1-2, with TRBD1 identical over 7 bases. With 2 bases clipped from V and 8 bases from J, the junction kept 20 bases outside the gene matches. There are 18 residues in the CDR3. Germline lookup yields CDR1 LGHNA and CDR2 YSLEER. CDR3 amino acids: CASSQLGDSGPPRQGYTF. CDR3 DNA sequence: TGCGCCAGCAGCCAATTAGGGGACAGCGGACCACCTCGTCAAGGCTACACCTTC.

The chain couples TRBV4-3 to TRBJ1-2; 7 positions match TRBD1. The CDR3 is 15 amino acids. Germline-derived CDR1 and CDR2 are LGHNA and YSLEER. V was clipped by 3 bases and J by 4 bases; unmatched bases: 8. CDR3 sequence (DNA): TGCGCCAGCAGCCATCGGGACAGCCGGATCTATGGCTACACCTTC. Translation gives CASSHRDSRIYGYTF.

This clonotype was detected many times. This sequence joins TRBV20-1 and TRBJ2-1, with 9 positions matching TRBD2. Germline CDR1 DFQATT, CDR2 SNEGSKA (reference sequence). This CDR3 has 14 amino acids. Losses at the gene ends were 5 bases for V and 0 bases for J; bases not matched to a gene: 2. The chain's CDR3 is CSARSGSSYNEQFF. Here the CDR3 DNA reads TGCAGTGCTCGTAGCGGGAGCTCCTACAATGAGCAGTTCTTC.

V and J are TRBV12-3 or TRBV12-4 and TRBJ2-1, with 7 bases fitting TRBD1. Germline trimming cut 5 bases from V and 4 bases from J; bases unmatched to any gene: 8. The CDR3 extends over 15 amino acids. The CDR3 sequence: CASSRRTGVYNEQFF. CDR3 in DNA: TGTGCCAGCAGTCGTCGGACAGGAGTATACAATGAGCAGTTCTTC.

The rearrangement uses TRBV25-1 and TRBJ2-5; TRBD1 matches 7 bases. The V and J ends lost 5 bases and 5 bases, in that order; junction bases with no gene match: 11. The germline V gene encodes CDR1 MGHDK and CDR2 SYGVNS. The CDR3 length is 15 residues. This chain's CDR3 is CASSYPSNRGETQYF. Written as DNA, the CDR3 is TGTGCCAGCAGTTATCCCTCTAACAGGGGTGAGACCCAGTACTTC.

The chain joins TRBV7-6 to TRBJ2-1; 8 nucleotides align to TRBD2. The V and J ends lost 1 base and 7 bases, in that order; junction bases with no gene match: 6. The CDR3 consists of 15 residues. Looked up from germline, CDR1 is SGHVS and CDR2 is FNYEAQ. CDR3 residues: CASSLVAGSGNEQFF. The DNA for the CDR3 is TGTGCCAGCAGCTTAGTAGCGGGGAGTGGAAATGAGCAGTTCTTC.

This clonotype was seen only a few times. CDR3: CSAATGGTSETQYF. For the CDR3, the DNA is TGCAGTGCCGCGACAGGGGGCACTTCGGAGACCCAGTACTTC. The chain recombines TRBV20-1 with TRBJ2-5; 10 nucleotides align to TRBD1. Trimming took 6 bases from V and 5 from J; bases not matched to a gene: 9. This CDR3 has 14 residues. The germline gives CDR1 DFQATT, CDR2 SNEGSKA (reference sequence).

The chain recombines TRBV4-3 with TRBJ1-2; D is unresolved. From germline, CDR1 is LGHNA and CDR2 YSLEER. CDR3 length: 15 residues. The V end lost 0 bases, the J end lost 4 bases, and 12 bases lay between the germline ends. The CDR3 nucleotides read TGCGCCAGCAGCCAAGATCTCTACACCTCCTATGGCTACACCTTC. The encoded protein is CASSQDLYTSYGYTF.

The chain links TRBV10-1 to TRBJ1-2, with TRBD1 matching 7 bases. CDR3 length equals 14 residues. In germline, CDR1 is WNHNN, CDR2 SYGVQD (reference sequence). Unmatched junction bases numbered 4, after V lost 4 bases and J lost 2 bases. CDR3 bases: TGCGCCAGCAGTGCAGGGGGGCACAACTATGGCTACACCTTC. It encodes CASSAGGHNYGYTF.